One and the same sample provided the 5 T cell receptor beta chains below, sequenced in a study of T-cell memory formation after mild COVID-19. TCRdb recomputed calls from the 5' RACE reads with MiXCR, one row per CDR3 protein. The data hold 550,000 to 600,000 distinct CDR3 sequences, with approximately 15% observed a single time. The sample consisted of PBMCs or a T cell subset sorted from them (not recorded which). The source is an adult woman who had mild COVID-19 (a few samples of this study predate the infection). Cell type and time point are not known.

The chain employs TRBV5-1 and TRBJ2-2; 8 positions agree with TRBD1. The trim removed 8 bases at V and 4 bases at J, leaving 13 bases unmatched. From germline, CDR1 is SGHRS and CDR2 YFSETQ. This CDR3 region has 16 residues. The CDR3 spells CASSPPTGVITGELFF. Here the CDR3 DNA reads TGCGCCAGTTCTCCCCCGACAGGGGTAATCACCGGGGAGCTGTTTTTT.

The chain is built from TRBV30 and TRBJ2-1; either TRBD1 or TRBD2 may fit D (5 bases each). CDR1 and CDR2 from the germline V gene are GTSNPN and SVGIG (reference sequence). V lost 2 bases and J lost 2, with 7 bases in between. CDR3 length: 13 amino acids. CDR3 residues: CAWSRGAYNEQFF. The CDR3 DNA reads as TGTGCCTGGAGTAGGGGAGCCTACAATGAGCAGTTCTTC. Filled out from reference TRBV30 and TRBJ2-1, the complete variable domain reads SQTIHQWPATLVQPVGSPLSLECTVEGTSNPNLYWYRQAAGRGLQLLFYSVGIGQISSEVPQNLSASRPQDRQFILSSKKLLLSDSGFYLCAWSRGAYNEQFFGPGTRLTVL.

On this clonotype: Relative to the germline gene, one junction end is altered; a read error may explain this. This rearrangement joins TRBV5-1 to TRBJ2-5, with 10 bases that match TRBD2. The germline CDR1 and CDR2 sequences are SGHRS and YFSETQ. The CDR3 covers 15 residues. The CDR3 spells CASSRAGGPQETKYF. The CDR3 DNA is TGCGCCAGCAGCAGAGCGGGGGGGCCGCAGGAGACCAAGTACTTC.

This clonotype turned up a few times. The chain couples TRBV24-1 to TRBJ2-3; D is uncertain. This CDR3 spans 13 amino acids. V dropped 1 base and J dropped 7 bases, with 8 bases sitting between them. CDR1 and CDR2 from the germline V gene are KGHDR and SFDVKD. CDR3 DNA sequence: TGTGCCACCAGTGATTTATCCAGTTATACGCAGTATTTT. Translation gives CATSDLSSYTQYF.

The table lists this clonotype with a count of one. The chain carries TRBV10-3 and TRBJ2-3, with TRBD2 identical over 16 bases. The germline V gene has CDR1 ENHRY and CDR2 SYGVKD. Trimming cost V 5 bases and J 1 base; bases outside gene matches: 6. The CDR3 spans 18 residues. In DNA, the CDR3 is TGTGCCATCAGTCCGGGACTAGCGGGGGGGCACGGCACAGATACGCAGTATTTT. Its protein is CAISPGLAGGHGTDTQYF.